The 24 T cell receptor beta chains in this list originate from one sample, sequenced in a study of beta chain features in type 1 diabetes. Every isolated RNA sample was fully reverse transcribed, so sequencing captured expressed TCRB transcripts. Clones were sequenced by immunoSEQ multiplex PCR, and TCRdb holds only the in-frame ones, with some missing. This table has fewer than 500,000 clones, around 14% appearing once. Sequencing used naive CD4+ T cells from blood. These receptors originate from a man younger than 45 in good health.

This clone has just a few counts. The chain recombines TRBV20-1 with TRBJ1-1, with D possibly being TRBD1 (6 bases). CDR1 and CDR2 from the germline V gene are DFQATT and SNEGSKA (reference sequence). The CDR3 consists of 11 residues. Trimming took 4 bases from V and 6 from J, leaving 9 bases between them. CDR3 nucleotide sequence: TGCAGTGCTACGAGACAGGCTGAAGCTTTCTTT. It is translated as CSATRQAEAFF.

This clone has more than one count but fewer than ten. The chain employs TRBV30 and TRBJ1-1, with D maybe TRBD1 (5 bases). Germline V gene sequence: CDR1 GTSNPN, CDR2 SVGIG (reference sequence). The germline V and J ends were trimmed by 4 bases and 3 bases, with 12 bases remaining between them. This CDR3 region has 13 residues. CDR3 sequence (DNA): TGTGCCTGGATGGGGCGGAGTTACACTGAAGCTTTCTTT. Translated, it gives CAWMGRSYTEAFF.

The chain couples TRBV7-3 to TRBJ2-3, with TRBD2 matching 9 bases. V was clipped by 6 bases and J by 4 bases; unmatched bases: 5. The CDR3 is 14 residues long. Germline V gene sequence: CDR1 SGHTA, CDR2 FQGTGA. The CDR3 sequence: CASSRSSGADTQYF. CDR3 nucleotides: TGTGCCAGCAGTAGATCTAGCGGGGCAGATACGCAGTATTTT.

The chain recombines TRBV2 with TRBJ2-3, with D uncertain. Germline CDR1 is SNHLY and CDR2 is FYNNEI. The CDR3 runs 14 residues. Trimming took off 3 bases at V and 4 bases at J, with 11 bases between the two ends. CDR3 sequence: CASSDNRSPDTQYF. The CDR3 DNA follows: TGTGCCAGCAGTGATAACAGAAGCCCAGATACGCAGTATTTT.

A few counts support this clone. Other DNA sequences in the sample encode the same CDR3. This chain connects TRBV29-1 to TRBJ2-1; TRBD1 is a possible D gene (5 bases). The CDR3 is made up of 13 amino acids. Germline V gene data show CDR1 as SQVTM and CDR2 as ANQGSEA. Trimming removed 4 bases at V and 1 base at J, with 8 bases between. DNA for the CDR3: TGCAGCGTTGGCCAGGGATCCTACAATGAGCAGTTCTTC. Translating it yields CSVGQGSYNEQFF.

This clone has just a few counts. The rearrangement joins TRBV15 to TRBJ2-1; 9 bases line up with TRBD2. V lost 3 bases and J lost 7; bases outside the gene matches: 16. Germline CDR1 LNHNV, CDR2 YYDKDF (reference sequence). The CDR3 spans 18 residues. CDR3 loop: CATSSLLAGGVTGNEQFF. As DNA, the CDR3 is TGTGCCACCAGCAGCCTACTAGCGGGTGGGGTGACGGGGAATGAGCAGTTCTTC.

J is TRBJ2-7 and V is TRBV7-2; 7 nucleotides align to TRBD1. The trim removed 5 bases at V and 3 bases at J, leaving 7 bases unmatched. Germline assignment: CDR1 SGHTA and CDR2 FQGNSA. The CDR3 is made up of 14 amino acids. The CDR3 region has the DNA TGTGCCAGCAGCACCCAACAGGGGAACTACGAGCAGTACGTC. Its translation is CASSTQQGNYEQYV.

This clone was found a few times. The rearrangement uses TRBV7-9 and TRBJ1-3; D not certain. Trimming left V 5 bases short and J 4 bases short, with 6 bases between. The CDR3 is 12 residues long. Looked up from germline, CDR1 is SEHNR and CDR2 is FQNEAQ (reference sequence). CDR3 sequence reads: CASSATGNTIYF. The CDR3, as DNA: TGTGCCAGCAGCGCAACAGGAAACACCATATATTTT.

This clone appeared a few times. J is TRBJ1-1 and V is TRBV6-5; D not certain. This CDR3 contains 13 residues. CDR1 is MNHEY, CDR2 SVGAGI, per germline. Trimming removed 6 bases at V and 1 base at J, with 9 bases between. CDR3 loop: CASRRGKNTEAFF. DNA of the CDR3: TGTGCCAGCAGACGCGGGAAGAACACTGAAGCTTTCTTT.

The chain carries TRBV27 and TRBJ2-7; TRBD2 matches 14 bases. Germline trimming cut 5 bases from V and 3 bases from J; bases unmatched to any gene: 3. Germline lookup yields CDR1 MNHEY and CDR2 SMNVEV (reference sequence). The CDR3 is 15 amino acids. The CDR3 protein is CASSHGTSGGYEQYF. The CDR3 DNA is TGTGCCAGCAGTCATGGGACTAGCGGGGGCTACGAGCAGTACTTC.

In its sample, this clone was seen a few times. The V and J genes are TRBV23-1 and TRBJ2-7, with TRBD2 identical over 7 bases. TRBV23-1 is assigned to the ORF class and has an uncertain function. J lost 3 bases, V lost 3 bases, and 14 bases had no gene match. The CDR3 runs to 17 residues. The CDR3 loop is CASSHGVCREVLYEQYV. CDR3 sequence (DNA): TGCGCCAGCAGTCATGGGGTTTGTCGGGAGGTACTCTACGAGCAGTACGTC.

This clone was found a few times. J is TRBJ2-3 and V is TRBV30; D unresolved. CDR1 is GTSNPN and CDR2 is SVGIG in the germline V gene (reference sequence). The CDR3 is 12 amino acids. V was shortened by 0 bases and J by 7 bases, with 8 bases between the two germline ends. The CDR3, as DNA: TGTGCCTGGAGTGTCGGTCTTTATACGCAGTATTTT. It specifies CAWSVGLYTQYF.

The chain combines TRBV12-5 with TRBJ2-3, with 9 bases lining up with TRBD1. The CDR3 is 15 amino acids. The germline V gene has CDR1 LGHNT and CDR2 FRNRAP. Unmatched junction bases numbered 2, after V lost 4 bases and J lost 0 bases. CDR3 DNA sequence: TGTGCTAGTGGTTCCGGGACAGGGAGCACAGATACGCAGTATTTT. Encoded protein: CASGSGTGSTDTQYF.

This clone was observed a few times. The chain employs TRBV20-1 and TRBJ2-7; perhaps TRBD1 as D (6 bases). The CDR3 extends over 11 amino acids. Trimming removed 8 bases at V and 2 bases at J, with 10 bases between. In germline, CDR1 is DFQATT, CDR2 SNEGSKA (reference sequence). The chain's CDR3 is CSLQGTYEQYF. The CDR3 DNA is TGCAGTTTACAGGGAACCTACGAGCAGTACTTC.

DNA for the CDR3: TGTGCCTGGAGGGAATACACTGAAGCTTTCTTT. Its translation: CAWREYTEAFF. The rearrangement uses TRBV30 and TRBJ1-1; D is unclear. Germline V gives CDR1 GTSNPN, CDR2 SVGIG (reference sequence). The CDR3 is 11 amino acids. V was trimmed by 3 bases and J by 3 bases, leaving 5 bases between them. The full variable domain, rest sourced from reference TRBV30 and TRBJ1-1, is SQTIHQWPATLVQPVGSPLSLECTVEGTSNPNLYWYRQAAGRGLQLLFYSVGIGQISSEVPQNLSASRPQDRQFILSSKKLLLSDSGFYLCAWREYTEAFFGQGTRLTVV.

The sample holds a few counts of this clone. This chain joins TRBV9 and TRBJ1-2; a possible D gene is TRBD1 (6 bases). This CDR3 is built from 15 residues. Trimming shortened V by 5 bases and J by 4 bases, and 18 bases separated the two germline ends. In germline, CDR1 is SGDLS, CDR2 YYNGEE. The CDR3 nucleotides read TGTGCCAGCAGTCCATCATGGGACAATAGCTATGGCTACACCTTC. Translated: CASSPSWDNSYGYTF.

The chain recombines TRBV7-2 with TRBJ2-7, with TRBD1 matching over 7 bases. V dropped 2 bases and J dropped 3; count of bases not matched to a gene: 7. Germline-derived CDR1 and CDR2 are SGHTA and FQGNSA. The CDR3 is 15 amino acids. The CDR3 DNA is TGTGCCAGCAGCTTACGCCCCGGGACAGACTACGAGCAGTACGTC. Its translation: CASSLRPGTDYEQYV.

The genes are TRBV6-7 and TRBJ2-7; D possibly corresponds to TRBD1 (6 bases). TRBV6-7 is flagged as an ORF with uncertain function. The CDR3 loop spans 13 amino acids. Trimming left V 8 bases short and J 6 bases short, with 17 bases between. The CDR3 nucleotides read TGTGCCAGCGTATGGACAGTGCCCCGCGAGCAGTACGTC. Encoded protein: CASVWTVPREQYV.

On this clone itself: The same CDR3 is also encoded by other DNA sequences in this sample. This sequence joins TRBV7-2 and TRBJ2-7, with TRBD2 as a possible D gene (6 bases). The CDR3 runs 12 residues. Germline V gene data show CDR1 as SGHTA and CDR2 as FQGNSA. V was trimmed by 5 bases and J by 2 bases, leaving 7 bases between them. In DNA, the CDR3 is TGTGCCAGCAGCCCGGGGGCCTACGAGCAGTACTTC. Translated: CASSPGAYEQYF.

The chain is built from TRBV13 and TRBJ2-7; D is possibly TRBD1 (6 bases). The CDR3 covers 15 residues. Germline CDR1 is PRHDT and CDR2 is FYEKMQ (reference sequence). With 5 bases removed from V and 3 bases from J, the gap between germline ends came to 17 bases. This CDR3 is CASSRRVGAGYEQYV. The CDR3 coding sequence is TGTGCCAGCAGCCGCCGGGTGGGGGCGGGCTACGAGCAGTACGTC.

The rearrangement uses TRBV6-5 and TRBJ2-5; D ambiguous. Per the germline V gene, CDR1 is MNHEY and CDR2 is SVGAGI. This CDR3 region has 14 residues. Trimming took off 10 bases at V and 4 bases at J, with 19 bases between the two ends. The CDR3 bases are TGTGCCATATCACCCGGGTTCCGGTCAGAGACCCAGTACTTC. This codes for CAISPGFRSETQYF.

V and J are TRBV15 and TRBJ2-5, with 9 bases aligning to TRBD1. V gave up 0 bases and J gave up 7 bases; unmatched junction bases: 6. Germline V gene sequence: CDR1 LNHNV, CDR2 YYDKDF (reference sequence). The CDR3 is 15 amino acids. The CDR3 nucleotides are TGTGCCACCAGCAGAGAGCGGACAGGGGTCGGGACCCAGTACTTC. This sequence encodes CATSRERTGVGTQYF.

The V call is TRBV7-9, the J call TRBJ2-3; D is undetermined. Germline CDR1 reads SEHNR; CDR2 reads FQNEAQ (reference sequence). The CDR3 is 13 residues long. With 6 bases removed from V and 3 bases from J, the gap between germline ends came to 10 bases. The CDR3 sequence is CASRVSATDTQYF. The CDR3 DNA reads TGTGCCAGCAGAGTGTCAGCAACAGATACGCAGTATTTT. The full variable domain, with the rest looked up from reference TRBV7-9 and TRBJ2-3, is DTGVSQNPRHKITKRGQNVTFRCDPISEHNRLYWYRQTLGQGPEFLTYFQNEAQLEKSRLLSDRFSAERPKGSFSTLEIQRTEQGDSAMYLCASRVSATDTQYFGPGTRLTVL.

CDR3 in amino acids: CASSQDPLAQNTGELFF. CDR3 DNA: TGCGCCAGCAGCCAAGATCCCCTAGCTCAGAACACCGGGGAGCTGTTTTTT. The chain recombines TRBV4-1 with TRBJ2-2, with a weak D call TRBD2 (5 bases). Per germline, CDR1 MGHRA and CDR2 YSYEKL. Trimming shortened V by 0 bases and J by 1 base, and 12 bases separated the two germline ends. The CDR3 extends over 17 amino acids.